A selection of T cell receptor beta chains follows, all from one sample in a study of Tregs in tolerant kidney transplant recipients. Clones were sequenced by immunoSEQ multiplex PCR, and TCRdb holds only the in-frame ones, with some missing. Of about 110,000 clones listed, 90% were seen once; the top ten hold roughly 0.31%. The sequences come from CD4+ T cells from blood, collected before the transplant. The source is a human donor who received a combined kidney and bone marrow transplant. Both conserved end residues are part of each CDR3. The D gene is left open where the match is weak. Size values are once, few and many counts, or a class for expanded clones, and some rows have none.

V gene	D gene	J gene	clone size	CDR3 protein	CDR3 DNA
TRBV11-2	NA	TRBJ1-6	NA	CASSLAGTTNSPLHF	TGTGCCAGCAGCTTAGCGGGGACAACAAATTCACCCCTCCACTTT
TRBV4-3	NA	TRBJ1-2	once	CASSQNRRTPANYGYTF	TGCGCCAGCAGCCAAAATAGAAGGACACCCGCTAACTATGGCTACACCTTC
TRBV10-3	TRBD1	TRBJ1-5	NA	CAISESRVLTGEYQPQHF	TGTGCCATCAGTGAGTCAAGGGTTCTGACAGGGGAATATCAGCCCCAGCATTTT
TRBV10-1	TRBD1	TRBJ2-7	few	CASSQTGTHEQYF	TGCGCCAGCAGTCAGACAGGGACCCACGAGCAGTACTTC
TRBV2	NA	TRBJ2-5	NA	CASTGIPRGQYF	TGTGCCAGCACCGGGATACCAAGAGGCCAGTACTTC
TRBV5-1	NA	TRBJ1-2	NA	CASSLTGDNYGYTF	TGCGCCAGCAGCTTGACAGGAGATAACTATGGCTACACCTTC
TRBV5-1	NA	TRBJ2-7	NA	CASSLGDLTYEQYF	TGCGCCAGCAGCTTAGGGGATCTGACCTACGAGCAGTACTTC
TRBV25-1	TRBD1	TRBJ2-1	NA	CASSLLDRGIYNEQFF	TGTGCCAGCAGTCTGTTAGACAGGGGAATCTACAATGAGCAGTTCTTC
TRBV5-5	NA	TRBJ1-2	NA	CASSVGLSLSYGYTF	TGTGCCAGCAGCGTGGGCCTCAGTCTCAGCTATGGCTACACCTTC
TRBV30	TRBD2	TRBJ2-3	NA	CAWNRIPGLAATDTQYF	TGTGCCTGGAATAGGATACCGGGACTAGCGGCCACAGATACGCAGTATTTT
TRBV5-6	NA	TRBJ2-5	NA	CASSFQQGWETQYF	TGTGCCAGCAGCTTTCAGCAGGGTTGGGAGACCCAGTACTTC
TRBV10-3	NA	TRBJ1-1	NA	CAISDARGEAFF	TGTGCCATCAGTGATGCGAGAGGTGAAGCTTTCTTT
TRBV5-1	NA	TRBJ2-7	NA	CASGPSGAERTYEQYF	TGCGCCAGCGGCCCTAGTGGGGCCGAAAGGACCTACGAGCAGTACTTC
TRBV28	NA	TRBJ2-1	once	CASSLPGTGYNEQFF	TGTGCCAGCAGTTTACCCGGGACTGGTTACAATGAGCAGTTCTTC
TRBV10-3	TRBD2	TRBJ2-3	once	CAISEGWVAGGPDTQYF	TGTGCCATCAGTGAGGGCTGGGTAGCGGGAGGCCCAGATACGCAGTATTTT
TRBV25-1	NA	TRBJ2-7	NA	CASSESVGLGREQYF	TGTGCCAGCAGTGAATCCGTAGGGCTGGGGCGGGAGCAGTACTTC